The 4 T cell receptor beta chains presented below share a single source sample, sequenced in a study of OX40 agonist ivuxolimab in advanced cancers. The protocol was immunoSEQ multiplex PCR, while the TCRdb copy is restricted to in-frame clones and leaves out a portion. The table lists 100,000 or so clones, around 95% of them singletons, with 2% in the top ten. The source was CD4+ or CD8+ T cells sorted from blood, collected in a trial of the OX40 agonist ivuxolimab. The receptors shown here come from an adult with an advanced solid tumor such as melanoma, head and neck, liver or kidney cancer.

The rearrangement links TRBV20-1 to TRBJ2-1; D is uncertain. V dropped 5 bases and J dropped 4 bases, with 6 bases sitting between them. CDR1 is DFQATT, CDR2 SNEGSKA, per germline (reference sequence). The CDR3 is 11 residues long. CDR3 nucleotide sequence: TGCAGTGCTCCACGGTACAATGAGCAGTTCTTC. Its translation is CSAPRYNEQFF.

This chain uses TRBV7-9 with TRBJ2-1; D may be TRBD1 or TRBD2 (5 bases each). Trimming took off 0 bases at V and 15 bases at J, with 12 bases between the two ends. This CDR3 is built from 12 residues. Germline lookup yields CDR1 SEHNR and CDR2 FQNEAQ (reference sequence). For the CDR3, the DNA is TGTGCCAGCAGCTTAGCGGGGCGGGTACTGTTCTTC. It yields the protein CASSLAGRVLFF.

The genes are TRBV11-2 and TRBJ1-1, with a possible D match to TRBD1 (5 bases). The CDR3 runs 16 residues. The germline CDR1 and CDR2 sequences are SGHAT and FQNNGV. The germline V and J ends were trimmed by 2 bases and 7 bases, with 20 bases remaining between them. The CDR3 nucleotides read TGTGCCAGCAGCTTAAGTTCTGGGACCGCCCGTTATGAAGCTTTCTTT. Amino acid sequence: CASSLSSGTARYEAFF. The entire variable domain, with the rest obtained from reference TRBV11-2 and TRBJ1-1, is as follows: EAGVAQSPRYKIIEKRQSVAFWCNPISGHATLYWYQQILGQGPKLLIQFQNNGVVDDSQLPKDRFSAERLKGVDSTLKIQPAKLEDSAVYLCASSLSSGTARYEAFFGQGTRLTVV.

The CDR3 DNA follows: TGTGCCTGTGCCCCCGGGGCGATTGTGGAGGGCTACACCTTC. This gives the protein CACAPGAIVEGYTF. The chain couples TRBV30 to TRBJ1-2, with D perhaps TRBD1 (5 bases). This CDR3 comprises 14 residues. The germline CDR1 and CDR2 sequences are GTSNPN and SVGIG (reference sequence). The V end was cut by 6 bases, the J end by 8 bases, with 22 bases between.